This is a list of T cell receptor beta chains from one sample in a study of shared clonotypes between healthy human individuals. Here immunoSEQ multiplex PCR was the method, and the copy in TCRdb shows in-frame clones only, minus some. The table includes hundreds of thousands of clones, more than 75% detected once. Specimen: PBMCs. Every receptor here comes from a middle-aged woman in good health. Some clones in this sample may be carry-over from other donors' samples. The conserved cysteine and the conserved F or W are not part of the CDR3 here. Fields, in order: CDR3 protein, J gene, V gene, CDR3 length.

CDR3 protein: ASRESWGQGDEKLF
J gene: TRBJ1-4
V gene: TRBV28
CDR3 length: 14

CDR3 protein: ASSFLGQGAVYGYT
J gene: TRBJ1-2
V gene: TRBV27
CDR3 length: 14

CDR3 protein: ASSRSESSSYEQY
J gene: TRBJ2-7
V gene: TRBV7-9
CDR3 length: 13

CDR3 protein: SAERTGKSPYEQY
J gene: TRBJ2-7
V gene: TRBV29-1
CDR3 length: 13

CDR3 protein: ASSLGRGAGTEAF
J gene: TRBJ1-1
V gene: TRBV28
CDR3 length: 13

CDR3 protein: AISELLPQSGGELF
J gene: TRBJ2-2
V gene: TRBV10-3
CDR3 length: 14

CDR3 protein: ASRDGINYEQY
J gene: TRBJ2-7
V gene: TRBV19
CDR3 length: 11

CDR3 protein: ASSLGAWAQY
J gene: TRBJ2-5
V gene: TRBV28
CDR3 length: 10

CDR3 protein: ASSIDSGSSETQY
J gene: TRBJ2-5
V gene: TRBV19
CDR3 length: 13

CDR3 protein: AIRRGSGNTGELF
J gene: TRBJ2-2
V gene: TRBV10-3
CDR3 length: 13

CDR3 protein: ASSLNSGSRNEQF
J gene: TRBJ2-1
V gene: TRBV7-3
CDR3 length: 13